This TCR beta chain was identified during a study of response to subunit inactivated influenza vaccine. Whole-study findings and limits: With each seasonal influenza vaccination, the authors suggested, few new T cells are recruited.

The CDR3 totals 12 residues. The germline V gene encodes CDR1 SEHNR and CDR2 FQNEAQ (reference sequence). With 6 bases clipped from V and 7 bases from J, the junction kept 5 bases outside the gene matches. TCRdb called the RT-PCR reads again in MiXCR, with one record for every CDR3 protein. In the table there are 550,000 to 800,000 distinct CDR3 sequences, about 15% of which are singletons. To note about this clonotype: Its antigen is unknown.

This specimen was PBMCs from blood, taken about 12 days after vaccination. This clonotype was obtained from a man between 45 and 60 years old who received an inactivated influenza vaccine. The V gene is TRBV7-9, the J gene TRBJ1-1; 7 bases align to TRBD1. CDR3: CASRPQGVEAFF. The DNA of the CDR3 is TGTGCCAGCAGACCCCAGGGGGTTGAAGCTTTCTTT.